Listed below are T cell receptor beta chains from one sample, sequenced in a study of blood T cell repertoires in COVID-19. Measured with immunoSEQ multiplex PCR; TCRdb has only the in-frame clones, and not every one. Of hundreds of thousands of clones listed, around nine tenths are singletons. The material sequenced was peripheral blood. These receptors all stem from a woman aged 18-29 years who had recovered from COVID-19. CDR3s leave out the opening cysteine and the closing phenylalanine or tryptophan. Fields, in order: CDR3 length, V gene, CDR3 protein.

>14|TRBV18
ASSPWTSGSWNIQY
>12|TRBV7-9
ASSLRGMNTEAF
>13|TRBV5-8
ASSLRGYRNQPQH
>13|TRBV14
ASSQVTSGYNEQF
>13|TRBV7-2
ASSLVLAGTDTQY
>14|TRBV5-1
ASSLDGTSGSGEQF
>14|TRBV25-1
ASSEYIHGNNQPQH
>13|TRBV13
ATTLAGGRTDTQY
>13|TRBV5-1
ASSLSGDSYNEQF
>16|TRBV2
ASSDFRTSGFSYNEQF
>14|TRBV27
ASSQGTSGSVNTQY
>13|TRBV6-5
ASSYSRQPNSPLH
>12|TRBV27
ASSPLDRVGGYT
>11|TRBV18
ASPLVREDTQY
>10|TRBV7-2
ASSFMRHEQF
>14|TRBV27
ASSLPGTAQGEKLF
>14|TRBV3-1/TRBV3-2
ASSHGFGTLGTEAF
>15|TRBV12-5
ASGFSQGAGGNQPQH
>12|TRBV6-6
ASSYNRGDTEAF
>14|TRBV2
ASAPVGFLMDNEQF
>10|TRBV12-3/TRBV12-4
ASSFPPQGYT
>11|TRBV7-2
ATDRENTGELF
>11|TRBV2
ASSGEGYQPQH
>13|TRBV10-2
ASSEYLAGEDEQF
>14|TRBV18
ASSNREGQYNSPLH
>11|TRBV1
AFWNGVRGEQF
>14|TRBV19
ASSIATGGHNQPQH